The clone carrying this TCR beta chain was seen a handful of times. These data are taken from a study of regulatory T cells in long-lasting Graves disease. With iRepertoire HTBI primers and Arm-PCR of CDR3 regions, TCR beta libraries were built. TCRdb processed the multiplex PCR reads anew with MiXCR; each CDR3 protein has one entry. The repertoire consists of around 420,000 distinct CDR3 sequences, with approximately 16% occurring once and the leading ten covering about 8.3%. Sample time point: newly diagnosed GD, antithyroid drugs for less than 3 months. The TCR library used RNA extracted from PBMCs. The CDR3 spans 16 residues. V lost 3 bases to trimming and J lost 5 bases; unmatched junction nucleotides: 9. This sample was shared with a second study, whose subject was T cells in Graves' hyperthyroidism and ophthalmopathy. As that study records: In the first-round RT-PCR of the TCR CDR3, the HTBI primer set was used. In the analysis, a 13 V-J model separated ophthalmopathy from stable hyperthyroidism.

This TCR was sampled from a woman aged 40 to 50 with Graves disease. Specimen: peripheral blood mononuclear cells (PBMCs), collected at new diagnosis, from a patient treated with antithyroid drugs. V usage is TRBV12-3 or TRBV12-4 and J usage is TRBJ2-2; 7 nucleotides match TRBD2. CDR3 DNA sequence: TGTGCCAGCAGTTTGAGGAGGGAGGGTGGTACCGGGGAGCTGTTTTTT. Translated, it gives CASSLRREGGTGELFF.